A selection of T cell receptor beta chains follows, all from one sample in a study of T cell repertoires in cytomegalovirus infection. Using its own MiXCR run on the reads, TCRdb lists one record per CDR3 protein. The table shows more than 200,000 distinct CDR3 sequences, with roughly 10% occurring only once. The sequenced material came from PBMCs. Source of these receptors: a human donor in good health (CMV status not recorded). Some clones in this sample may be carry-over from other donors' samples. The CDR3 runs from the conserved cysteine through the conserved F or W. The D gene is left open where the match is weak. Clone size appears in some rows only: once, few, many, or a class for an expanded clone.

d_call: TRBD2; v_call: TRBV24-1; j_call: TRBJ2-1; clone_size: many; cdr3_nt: TGTGCCACCAGTGATCCCGGACTAGCGGGAGATAATGAGCAGTTCTTC; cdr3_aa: CATSDPGLAGDNEQFF
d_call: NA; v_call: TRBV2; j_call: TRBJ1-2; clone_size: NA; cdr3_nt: TGTGCCAGCAGGGCAGTCGGGCAGGGTAGATCTGGCTACACCTTC; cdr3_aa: CASRAVGQGRSGYTF
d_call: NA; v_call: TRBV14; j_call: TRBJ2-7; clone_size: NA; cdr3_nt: TGTGCCAGCAGCCAAGAGGTTGGCAGCTCCTACGAGCAGTACTTC; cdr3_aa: CASSQEVGSSYEQYF
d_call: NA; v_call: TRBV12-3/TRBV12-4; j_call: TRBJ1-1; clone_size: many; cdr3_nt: TGTGCCAGCAGTCCCAGCTTGGTAGGGGCGATTGAAGCTTTCTTT; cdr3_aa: CASSPSLVGAIEAFF
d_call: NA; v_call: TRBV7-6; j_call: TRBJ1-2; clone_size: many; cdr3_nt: TGTGCCAGCAGCTTAGCTGGACACCGGGGCTACACCTTC; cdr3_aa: CASSLAGHRGYTF
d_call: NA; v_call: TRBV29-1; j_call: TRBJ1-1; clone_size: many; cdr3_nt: TGCAGCGTTGCCCGAATGGTAAACACTGAAGCTTTCTTT; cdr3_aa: CSVARMVNTEAFF
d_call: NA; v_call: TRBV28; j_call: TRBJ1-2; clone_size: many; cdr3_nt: TGTGCCAGCAGTTTAGGCAGGGAGGCCTATGGCTACACCTTC; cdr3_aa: CASSLGREAYGYTF
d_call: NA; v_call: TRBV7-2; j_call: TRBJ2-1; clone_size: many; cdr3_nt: TGTGCCAGCAGTATACTAGTCGGGTCGTTGCGGAATGAGCAGTTCTTC; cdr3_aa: CASSILVGSLRNEQFF
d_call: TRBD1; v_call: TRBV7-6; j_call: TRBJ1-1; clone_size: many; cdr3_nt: TGTGCCAGCAGCCAAAGGGTCCAATTTCTCGGGACAGGGTCCCGTAAAGCTTTCTTT; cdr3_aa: CASSQRVQFLGTGSRKAFF
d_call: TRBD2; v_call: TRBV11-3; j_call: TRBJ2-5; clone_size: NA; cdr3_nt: TGTGCCAGCTCTAGCGGGAGGGCCGAGGCGGAGACCCAGTACTTC; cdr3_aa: CASSSGRAEAETQYF
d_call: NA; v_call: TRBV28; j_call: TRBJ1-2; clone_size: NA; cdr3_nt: TGTGCCAGCAGTTTAGGGGGAGCTTACTATGGCTACACCTTC; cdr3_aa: CASSLGGAYYGYTF
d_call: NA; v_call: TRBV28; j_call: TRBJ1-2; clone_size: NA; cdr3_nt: TGTGCCAGCAGTTTATTGGCAGGCTATGGCTACACCTTC; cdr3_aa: CASSLLAGYGYTF
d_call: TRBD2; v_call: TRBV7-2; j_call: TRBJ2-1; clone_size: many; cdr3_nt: TGTGCCAGCAGAGCTCCGGGACTAGCGGGAGGGCCCAATGAGCAGTTCTTC; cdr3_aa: CASRAPGLAGGPNEQFF
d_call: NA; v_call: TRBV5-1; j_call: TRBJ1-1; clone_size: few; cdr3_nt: TGCGCCAGCAGCTTGGTAGGATTAGAGAACACTGAAGCTTTCTTT; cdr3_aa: CASSLVGLENTEAFF
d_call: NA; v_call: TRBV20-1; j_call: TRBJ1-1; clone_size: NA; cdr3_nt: TGCAGTGCTAGTCGGAGCCCGAACACTGAAGCTTTCTTT; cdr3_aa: CSASRSPNTEAFF
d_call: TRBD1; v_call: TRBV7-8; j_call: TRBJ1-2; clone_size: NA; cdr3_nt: TGTGCCAGCACCAGAGACAGGGCCTACGGCTACACCTTC; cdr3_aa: CASTRDRAYGYTF
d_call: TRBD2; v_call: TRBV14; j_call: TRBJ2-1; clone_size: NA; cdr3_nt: TGTGCCAGCAGCCACCGACACTTAGCGGGAGGTGTGCATGAGCAGTTCTTC; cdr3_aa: CASSHRHLAGGVHEQFF
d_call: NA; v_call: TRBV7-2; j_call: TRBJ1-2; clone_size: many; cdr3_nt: TGTGCCAGCAGCGCTCCAAGCGGGACACTGTATGGCTACACCTTC; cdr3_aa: CASSAPSGTLYGYTF
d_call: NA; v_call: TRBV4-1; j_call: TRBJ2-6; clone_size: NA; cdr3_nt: TGCGCCAGCGGGTCTAACCCGACGGGACACCCCTCTGGGGCCAACGTCCTGACTTTC; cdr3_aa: CASGSNPTGHPSGANVLTF
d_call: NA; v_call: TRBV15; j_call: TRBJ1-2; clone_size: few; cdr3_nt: TGTGCCACCAGCAGAGTCGGGGGCAATGGCTACACCTTC; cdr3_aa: CATSRVGGNGYTF
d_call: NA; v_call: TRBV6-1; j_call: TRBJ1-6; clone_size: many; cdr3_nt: TGTGCCAGCAGCACCGGGACGAAGAATTCACCCCTCCACTTT; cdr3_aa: CASSTGTKNSPLHF
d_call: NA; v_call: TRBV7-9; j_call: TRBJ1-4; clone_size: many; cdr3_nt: TGTGCCAGCAGCTTAGAAGGAACGTTGAGTATGGAAAAACTGTTTTTT; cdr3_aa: CASSLEGTLSMEKLFF
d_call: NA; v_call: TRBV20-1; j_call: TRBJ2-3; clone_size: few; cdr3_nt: TGCAGTGCTAGATTTGAAGATACGCAGTATTTT; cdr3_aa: CSARFEDTQYF
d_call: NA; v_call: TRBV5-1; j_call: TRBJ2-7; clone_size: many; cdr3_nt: TGCGCCAGCAGCTCGAAAGCTAGTCTCGAGCAGTACTTC; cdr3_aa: CASSSKASLEQYF
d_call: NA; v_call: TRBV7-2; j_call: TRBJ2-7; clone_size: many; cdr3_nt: TGTGCCAGCAGCTTAGCTTGGGGATTATACGAGCAGTACTTC; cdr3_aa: CASSLAWGLYEQYF
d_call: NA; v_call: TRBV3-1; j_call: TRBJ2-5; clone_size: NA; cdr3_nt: TGTGCCAGCAGCCAAGATAATTTCGGAGGAGGGGCCCAGTACTTC; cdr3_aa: CASSQDNFGGGAQYF
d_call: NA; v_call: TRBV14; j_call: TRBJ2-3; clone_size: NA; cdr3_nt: TGTGCCAGCAGCCAAGTTGGGACACTGAGCACAGATACGCAGTATTTT; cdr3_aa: CASSQVGTLSTDTQYF
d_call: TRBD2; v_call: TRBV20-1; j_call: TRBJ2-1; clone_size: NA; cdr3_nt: TGCAGTGCTAGGAAGCTAGCGGGAGAGCATGAGCAGTTCTTC; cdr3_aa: CSARKLAGEHEQFF
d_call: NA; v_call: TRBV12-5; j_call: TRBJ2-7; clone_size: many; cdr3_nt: TGTGCTAGTGGTTTGGTACAGGCAGTGAACTACGAGCAGTACTTC; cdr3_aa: CASGLVQAVNYEQYF
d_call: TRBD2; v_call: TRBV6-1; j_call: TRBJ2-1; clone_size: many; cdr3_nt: TGTGCCAGCAGAACCGGACTAGCGGGAATTCATGAGCAGTTCTTC; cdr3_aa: CASRTGLAGIHEQFF
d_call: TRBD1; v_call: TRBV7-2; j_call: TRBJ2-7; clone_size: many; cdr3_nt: TGTGCCAGCATCAAATCGGACAGGGTAACCTACGAGCAGTACTTC; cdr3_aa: CASIKSDRVTYEQYF
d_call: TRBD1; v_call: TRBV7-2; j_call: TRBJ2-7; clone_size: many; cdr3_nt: TGTGCCAGCAGCTTAGGAGGGGGGACAGGAGCGGTCGAGCAGTACTTC; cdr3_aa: CASSLGGGTGAVEQYF
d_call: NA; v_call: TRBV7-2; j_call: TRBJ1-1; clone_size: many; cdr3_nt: TGTGCCAGCAGCTTAGAAATAAGGTCTGAAGCTTTCTTT; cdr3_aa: CASSLEIRSEAFF
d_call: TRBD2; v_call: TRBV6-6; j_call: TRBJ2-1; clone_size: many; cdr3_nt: TGTGCCAGCAGGAAGGGACTAGCGGGAGTCTTCCTCCACAATGAGCAGTTCTTC; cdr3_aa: CASRKGLAGVFLHNEQFF
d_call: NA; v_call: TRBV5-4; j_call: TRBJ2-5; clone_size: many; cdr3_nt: TGTGCCAGCAGCCAACCCGGACGTCAAGAGACCCAGTACTTC; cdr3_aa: CASSQPGRQETQYF
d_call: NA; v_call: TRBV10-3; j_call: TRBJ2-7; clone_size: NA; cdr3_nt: TGTGCCATCAGTGAGTCGGGGAAGAGCTCCTACGAGCAGTACTTC; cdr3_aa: CAISESGKSSYEQYF
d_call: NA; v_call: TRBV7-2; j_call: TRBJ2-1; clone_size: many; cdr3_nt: TGTGCCAGCAGCAAGTCCGGGACAAAGTACAATGAGCAGTTCTTC; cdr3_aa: CASSKSGTKYNEQFF
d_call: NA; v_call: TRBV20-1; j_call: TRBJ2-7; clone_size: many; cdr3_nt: TGCAGTGCTAGAGGGGGACGGTTCTACGAGCAGTACTTC; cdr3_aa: CSARGGRFYEQYF
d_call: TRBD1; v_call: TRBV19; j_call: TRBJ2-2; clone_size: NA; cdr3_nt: TGTGCCAGTACCGAAACAGGGGTGAACACCGGGGAGCTGTTTTTT; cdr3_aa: CASTETGVNTGELFF
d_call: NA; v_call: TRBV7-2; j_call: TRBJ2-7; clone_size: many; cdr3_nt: TGTGCCAGCAGCCCTCGCAGCGGCCACGAGCAGTACTTC; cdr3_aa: CASSPRSGHEQYF
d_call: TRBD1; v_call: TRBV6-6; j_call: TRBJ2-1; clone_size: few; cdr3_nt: TGTGTCAGCAGTTACTCAGCGCGACAGGGGGCCTACAATGAGCAGTTCTTC; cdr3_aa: CVSSYSARQGAYNEQFF
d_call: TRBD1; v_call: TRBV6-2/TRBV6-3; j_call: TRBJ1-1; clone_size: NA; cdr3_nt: TGTGCCAGCAGTCCTGGGACAGGGGGCAGCACTGAAGCTTTCTTT; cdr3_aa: CASSPGTGGSTEAFF
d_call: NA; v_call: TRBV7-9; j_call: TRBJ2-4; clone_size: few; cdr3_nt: TGTGCCAGCAGCTTTAGGACAGCCACCACCGGGGTAAACATTCAGTACTTC; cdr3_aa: CASSFRTATTGVNIQYF
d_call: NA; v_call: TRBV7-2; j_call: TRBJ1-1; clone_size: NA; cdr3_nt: TGCGGAACGGGGGGGGGCGGGTACACTGAAGCTTTCTTT; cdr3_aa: CGTGGGGYTEAFF
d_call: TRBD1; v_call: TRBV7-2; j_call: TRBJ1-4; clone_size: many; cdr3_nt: TGTGCCAGCAGCTTATCCCGGGGGACAGGGGGCGGAAAACTGTTTTTT; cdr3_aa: CASSLSRGTGGGKLFF
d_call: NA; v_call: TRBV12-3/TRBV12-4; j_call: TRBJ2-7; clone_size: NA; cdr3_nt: TGTGCCAGCAGACTCGGGACCATAAAAGCCTACGAGCAGTACTTC; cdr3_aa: CASRLGTIKAYEQYF
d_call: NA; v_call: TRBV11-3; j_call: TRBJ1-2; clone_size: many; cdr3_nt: TGTGCCAGCAGCTTAGACAGCCGGGGCTACACCTTC; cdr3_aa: CASSLDSRGYTF
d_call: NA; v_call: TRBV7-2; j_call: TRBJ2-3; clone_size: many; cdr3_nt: TGTGCCAGCAGCCCAGCGACAGGCACAGATACGCAGTATTTT; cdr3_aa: CASSPATGTDTQYF
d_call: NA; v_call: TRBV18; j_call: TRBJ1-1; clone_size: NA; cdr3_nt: TGTGCCAGCTCCTTAGGGGCAGGTCCGAACACTGAAGCTTTCTTT; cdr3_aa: CASSLGAGPNTEAFF
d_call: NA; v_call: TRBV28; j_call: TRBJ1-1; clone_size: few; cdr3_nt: TGTGCCAGCAGTTTAACGGCCGTCACTGAAGCTTTCTTT; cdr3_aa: CASSLTAVTEAFF
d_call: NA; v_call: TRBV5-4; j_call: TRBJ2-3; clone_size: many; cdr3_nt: TGTGCCAGCAGCGCCGAAGGCACAGATACGCAGTATTTT; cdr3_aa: CASSAEGTDTQYF
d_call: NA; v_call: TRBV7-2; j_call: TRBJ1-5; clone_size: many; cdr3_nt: TGTGCCAGCAGCTTAGTAGATGGGAGTCAGCCCCAGCATTTT; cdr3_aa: CASSLVDGSQPQHF